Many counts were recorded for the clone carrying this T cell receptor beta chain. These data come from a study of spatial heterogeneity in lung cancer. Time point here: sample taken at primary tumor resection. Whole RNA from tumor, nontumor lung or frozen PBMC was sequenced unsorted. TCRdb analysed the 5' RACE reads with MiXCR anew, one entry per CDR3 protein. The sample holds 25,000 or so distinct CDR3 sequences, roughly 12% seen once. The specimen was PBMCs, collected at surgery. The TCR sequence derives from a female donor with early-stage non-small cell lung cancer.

The CDR3 region has the DNA TGTGCCAGCAGTTTAATGATAGGCAGTACCGAGCAGTACGTC. It is translated as CASSLMIGSTEQYV. The chain links TRBV28 to TRBJ2-7; D uncertain. The V gene's germline CDR1 is MDHEN and CDR2 SYDVKM. This CDR3 has 14 residues. The germline V and J ends were trimmed by 2 bases and 6 bases, with 14 bases remaining between them.